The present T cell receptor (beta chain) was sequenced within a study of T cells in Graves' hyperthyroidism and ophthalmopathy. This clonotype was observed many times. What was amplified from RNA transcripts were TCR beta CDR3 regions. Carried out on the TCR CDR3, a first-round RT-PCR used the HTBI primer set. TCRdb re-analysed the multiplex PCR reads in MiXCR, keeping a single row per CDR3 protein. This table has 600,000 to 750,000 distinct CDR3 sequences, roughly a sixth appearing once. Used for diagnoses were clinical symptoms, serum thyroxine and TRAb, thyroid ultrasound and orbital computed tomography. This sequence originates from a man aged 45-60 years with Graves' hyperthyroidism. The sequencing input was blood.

The CDR3 sequence is CASSQNRGNTEAFF. CDR3 nucleotides: TGTGCCAGTAGTCAAAACAGGGGAAACACTGAAGCTTTCTTT. The chain recombines TRBV19 with TRBJ1-1; 7 bases match TRBD1. V gave up 5 bases and J gave up 2 bases; unmatched junction bases: 5. Germline V gene sequence: CDR1 LNHDA, CDR2 SQIVND (reference sequence). This CDR3 spans 14 amino acids. The whole variable domain, filled in from reference TRBV19 and TRBJ1-1, reads DGGITQSPKYLFRKEGQNVTLSCEQNLNHDAMYWYRQDPGQGLRLIYYSQIVNDFQKGDIAEGYSVSREKKESFPLTVTSAQKNPTAFYLCASSQNRGNTEAFFGQGTRLTVV.